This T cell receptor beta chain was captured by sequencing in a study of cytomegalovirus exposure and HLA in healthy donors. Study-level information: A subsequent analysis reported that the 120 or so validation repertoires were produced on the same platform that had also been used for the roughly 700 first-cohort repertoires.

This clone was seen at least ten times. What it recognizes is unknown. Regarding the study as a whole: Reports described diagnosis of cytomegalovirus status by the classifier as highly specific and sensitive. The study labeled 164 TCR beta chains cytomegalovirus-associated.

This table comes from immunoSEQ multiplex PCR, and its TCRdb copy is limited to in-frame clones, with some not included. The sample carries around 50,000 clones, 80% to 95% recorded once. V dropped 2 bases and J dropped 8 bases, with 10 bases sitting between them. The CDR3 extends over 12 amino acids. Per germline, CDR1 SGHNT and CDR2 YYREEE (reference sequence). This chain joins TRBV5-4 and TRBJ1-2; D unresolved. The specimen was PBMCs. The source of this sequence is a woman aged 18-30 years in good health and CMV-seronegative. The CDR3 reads CASSFERGGYTF. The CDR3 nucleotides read TGTGCCAGCAGCTTTGAGCGAGGCGGCTACACCTTC. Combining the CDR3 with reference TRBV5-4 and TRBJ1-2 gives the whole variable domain ETGVTQSPTHLIKTRGQQVTLRCSSQSGHNTVSWYQQALGQGPQFIFQYYREEENGRGNFPPRFSGLQFPNYSSELNVNALELDDSALYLCASSFERGGYTFGSGTRLTVV.